The rows below give T cell receptor beta chains drawn from one sample of a study of T cells in Graves' hyperthyroidism and ophthalmopathy. From the multiplex PCR reads, TCRdb called clonotypes with MiXCR, one entry per CDR3 protein. The repertoire holds around 700,000 distinct CDR3 sequences, under 45% seen once, with 30% to 40% in the top ten. Sample: blood. These receptor sequences come from a woman between 35 and 50 years old with Graves' hyperthyroidism. The CDR3 runs from the conserved cysteine through the conserved F or W. Each record gives: J gene, clone size, D gene, V gene, CDR3 protein, CDR3 DNA. A D gene is named only where the DNA matches it firmly. Expanded clones are given a class, and other clones once, few, many or no size at all.

TRBJ1-4 few TRBD1 TRBV29-1 CSVDDGTGLVGGEKLFF TGCAGCGTTGACGACGGGACAGGGTTGGTCGGTGGTGAAAAACTGTTTTTT
TRBJ1-1 NA NA TRBV7-2 CASSQHPGPPSNTEAFF TGTGCCAGCAGCCAGCACCCAGGGCCTCCGTCGAACACTGAAGCTTTCTTT
TRBJ2-7 many TRBD2 TRBV2 CASVITGTSSYEQYF TGTGCCAGCGTAATAACCGGGACTAGCTCCTACGAGCAGTACTTC
TRBJ1-2 few TRBD1 TRBV2 CASSATNRGTVGYTF TGTGCCAGCAGTGCTACCAACAGGGGTACAGTCGGCTACACCTTC
TRBJ2-7 few TRBD1 TRBV10-3 CASSDPTGVYEQYF TGTGCCAGCAGTGACCCGACAGGGGTCTACGAGCAGTACTTC
TRBJ2-7 NA NA TRBV7-2 CASRTIRAYEQYF TGTGCCAGCAGGACAATCAGGGCCTACGAGCAGTACTTC
TRBJ2-7 few NA TRBV7-9 CASSQVGLPTYEQYF TGTGCCAGCAGCCAAGTTGGACTGCCCACCTACGAGCAGTACTTC
TRBJ2-5 many NA TRBV12-3/TRBV12-4 CATRISQGSGETQYF TGTGCCACCAGGATAAGTCAGGGTTCGGGAGAGACCCAGTACTTC
TRBJ1-2 many NA TRBV10-3 CAISVDSRGKGYTF TGTGCCATCAGTGTGGATTCAAGGGGGAAGGGCTACACCTTC
TRBJ1-2 NA NA TRBV5-1 CASSAERGDYGYTF TGCGCCAGCAGCGCCGAACGGGGGGACTATGGCTACACCTTC
TRBJ1-1 many NA TRBV19 CASSIGSRGGGTEAFF TGTGCCAGTAGTATCGGATCGCGGGGGGGAGGCACTGAAGCTTTCTTT
TRBJ1-5 many TRBD1 TRBV20-1 CSASGYDRADQPQHF TGCAGTGCTAGTGGGTACGACAGGGCCGATCAGCCCCAGCATTTT
TRBJ1-2 many TRBD1 TRBV15 CATSRAAGQGLLSFYGYTF TGTGCCACCAGCAGAGCCGCAGGACAGGGGCTTCTCTCCTTCTATGGCTACACCTTC
TRBJ1-6 NA TRBD1 TRBV10-2 CASSERAGGPDYNSPLHF TGCGCCAGCAGTGAGCGGGCAGGGGGCCCCGACTATAATTCACCCCTCCACTTT
TRBJ1-2 many TRBD1 TRBV29-1 CSVDYGTGGQGYTF TGCAGCGTTGACTACGGGACAGGGGGCCAGGGCTACACCTTC
TRBJ1-5 NA NA TRBV7-8 CASRVSGENQPQHF TGTGCCAGCAGGGTTTCCGGGGAGAATCAGCCCCAGCATTTT
TRBJ1-1 once NA TRBV3-1 CASSQVGGPGLGEAFF TGTGCCAGCAGCCAAGTGGGGGGCCCGGGGCTCGGAGAAGCTTTCTTT
TRBJ1-4 many TRBD1 TRBV13 CASSSRTGGATNEKLFF TGTGCCAGCAGCTCTCGGACAGGGGGCGCAACTAATGAAAAACTGTTTTTT
TRBJ1-2 many NA TRBV6-5 CASSYSLGTYGYTF TGTGCCAGCAGTTACTCGCTAGGGACCTATGGCTACACCTTC
TRBJ1-1 NA TRBD1 TRBV10-3 CASSGTERATEAFF TGTGCCAGCAGTGGGACAGAACGGGCCACTGAAGCTTTCTTT
TRBJ1-2 many TRBD1 TRBV20-1 CSAKGQGGGYTF TGCAGTGCCAAGGGACAGGGAGGTGGCTACACCTTC
TRBJ1-4 few NA TRBV5-1 CASSSNDRKEKLFF TGCGCCAGCAGCTCGAACGACAGGAAGGAAAAACTGTTTTTT
TRBJ2-7 NA TRBD1 TRBV10-3 CASGQGTTYEQYF TGTGCCAGCGGACAGGGGACTACCTACGAGCAGTACTTC
TRBJ1-1 many NA TRBV15 CATRMGRQNTEAFF TGTGCCACCAGGATGGGACGTCAGAACACTGAAGCTTTCTTT
TRBJ1-1 few NA TRBV27 CARRGLGARRNTEAFF TGTGCCAGACGGGGTTTAGGGGCGAGGAGGAACACTGAAGCTTTCTTT
TRBJ1-1 NA NA TRBV25-1 CASVAVGSNTEAFF TGTGCCAGCGTTGCCGTGGGCTCGAACACTGAAGCTTTCTTT
TRBJ2-3 NA NA TRBV9 CASGRGITDTQYF TGTGCCAGCGGCCGAGGCATTACAGATACGCAGTATTTT
TRBJ1-1 many NA TRBV20-1 CSASHDRPTEAFF TGCAGTGCTAGTCACGACAGGCCAACTGAAGCTTTCTTT
TRBJ1-4 few NA TRBV5-4 CASSLRASNEKLFF TGTGCCAGCAGCCTCCGGGCCTCTAATGAAAAACTGTTTTTT
TRBJ1-5 NA NA TRBV30 CAWSSSDYQPQHF TGTGCCTGGAGTTCATCGGACTATCAGCCCCAGCATTTT
TRBJ2-7 few NA TRBV24-1 CASSYSTDRAYEQYF TGTGCCAGCAGTTACTCGACAGACAGAGCCTACGAGCAGTACTTC
TRBJ1-6 few NA TRBV6-5 CASSLTGTSGSPLHF TGTGCCAGCAGTTTAACCGGGACCTCCGGGTCACCCCTCCACTTT
TRBJ1-2 NA NA TRBV18 CASSTEGRIYGYTF TGTGCCAGCTCAACGGAGGGACGGATCTATGGCTACACCTTC
TRBJ1-1 few TRBD1 TRBV3-1 CASRGTARTEAFF TGTGCCAGCAGGGGGACAGCACGAACTGAAGCTTTCTTT
TRBJ1-4 NA NA TRBV4-3 CASSPERKKLFF TGCGCCAGCAGCCCGGAGAGAAAGAAACTGTTTTTT
TRBJ2-3 NA TRBD2 TRBV29-1 CSVILLAGSTDTQYF TGCAGCGTTATCTTACTAGCGGGTTCAACAGATACGCAGTATTTT
TRBJ1-1 NA NA TRBV20-1 CGATGPWGTEAFF TGCGGTGCTACCGGGCCCTGGGGCACTGAAGCTTTCTTT
TRBJ1-6 NA NA TRBV5-5 CASSQDKGTANSPLHF TGTGCCAGCAGCCAAGATAAAGGGACGGCGAATTCACCCCTCCACTTT
TRBJ1-3 once TRBD1 TRBV6-1 CASSQGQGAGNTIYF TGTGCCAGCAGTCAAGGACAGGGGGCCGGAAACACCATATATTTT
TRBJ1-4 few NA TRBV20-1 CSAPDGLRYLKTNEKLFF TGCAGTGCTCCGGACGGTCTTAGGTATTTAAAAACTAATGAAAAACTGTTTTTT